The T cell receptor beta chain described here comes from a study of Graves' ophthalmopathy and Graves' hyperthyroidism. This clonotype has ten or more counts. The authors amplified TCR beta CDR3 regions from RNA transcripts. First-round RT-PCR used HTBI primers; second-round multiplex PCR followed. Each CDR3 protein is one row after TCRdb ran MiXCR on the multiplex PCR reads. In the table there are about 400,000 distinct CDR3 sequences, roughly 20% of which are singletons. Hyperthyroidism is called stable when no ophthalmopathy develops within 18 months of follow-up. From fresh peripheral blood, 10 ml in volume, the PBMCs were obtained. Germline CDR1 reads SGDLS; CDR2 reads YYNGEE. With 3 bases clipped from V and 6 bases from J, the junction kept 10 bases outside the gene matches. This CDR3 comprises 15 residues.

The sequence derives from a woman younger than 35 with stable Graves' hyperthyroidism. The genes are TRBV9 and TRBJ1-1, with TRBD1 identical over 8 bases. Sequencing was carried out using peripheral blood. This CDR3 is CASSADRGLRSEAFF. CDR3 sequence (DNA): TGTGCCAGCAGCGCCGACAGGGGATTAAGGTCTGAAGCTTTCTTT. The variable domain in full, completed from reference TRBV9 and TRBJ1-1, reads DSGVTQTPKHLITATGQRVTLRCSPRSGDLSVYWYQQSLDQGLQFLIQYYNGEERAKGNILERFSAQQFPDLHSELNLSSLELGDSALYFCASSADRGLRSEAFFGQGTRLTVV.